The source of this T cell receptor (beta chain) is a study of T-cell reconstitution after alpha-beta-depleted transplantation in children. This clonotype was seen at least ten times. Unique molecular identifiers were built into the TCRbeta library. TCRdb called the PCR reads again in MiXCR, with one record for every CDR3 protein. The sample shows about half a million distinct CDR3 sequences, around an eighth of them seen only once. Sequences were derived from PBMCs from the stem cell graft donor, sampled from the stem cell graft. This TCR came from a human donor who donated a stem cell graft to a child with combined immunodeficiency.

CDR3 loop: CASSFGASDTQYF. CDR3 nucleotide sequence: TGTGCCAGCAGCTTCGGGGCGAGTGATACGCAGTATTTT. This chain uses TRBV5-4 with TRBJ2-3; D is possibly TRBD1 or TRBD2 (5 bases each). The germline V gene has CDR1 SGHNT and CDR2 YYREEE (reference sequence). This CDR3 is 13 amino acids long. V gave up 2 bases and J gave up 6 bases, with 10 bases separating them. Variable domain in full (rest from reference TRBV5-4 and TRBJ2-3): ETGVTQSPTHLIKTRGQQVTLRCSSQSGHNTVSWYQQALGQGPQFIFQYYREEENGRGNFPPRFSGLQFPNYSSELNVNALELDDSALYLCASSFGASDTQYFGPGTRLTVL.